These 2 T cell receptor beta chains were all obtained from the same sample, sequenced in a study of a mutant IDH1 vaccine in newly diagnosed glioma. The time point here: baseline, week 1 (first vaccination visit). Noted treatment: pre-vaccination baseline after standard-of-care therapy. This table comes from immunoSEQ multiplex PCR, and its TCRdb copy is limited to in-frame clones, with some not included. Found here are about 67,000 clones, around 83% of them singletons; the top ten hold approximately 4.5%. The sequencing used peripheral blood mononuclear cells (PBMCs), collected from a glioma patient treated with radiotherapy, temozolomide or both. The source of these receptors is a woman aged 18-35 years with glioma. Some clones in this sample may be carry-over from other donors' samples.

The J gene is TRBJ2-2, the V gene TRBV19; the D gene is possibly TRBD2 (5 bases). The CDR3 consists of 17 residues. From germline, CDR1 is LNHDA and CDR2 SQIVND (reference sequence). The V and J ends lost 0 bases and 1 base respectively, with 12 bases between them. CDR3 bases: TGTGCCAGTAGTATAGATCGGGTCGGGAAGAACACCGGGGAGCTGTTTTTT. Translated: CASSIDRVGKNTGELFF.

The chain has TRBV20-1 and TRBJ2-5; the D gene could be TRBD1 or TRBD2 (5 bases each). The germline V gene has CDR1 DFQATT and CDR2 SNEGSKA (reference sequence). CDR3 length: 11 amino acids. V lost 5 bases and J 6 bases, leaving 10 bases between the germline ends. CDR3 sequence (DNA): TGCAGTGCTGATACGGGACAGACCCAGTACTTC. Translated, it gives CSADTGQTQYF.